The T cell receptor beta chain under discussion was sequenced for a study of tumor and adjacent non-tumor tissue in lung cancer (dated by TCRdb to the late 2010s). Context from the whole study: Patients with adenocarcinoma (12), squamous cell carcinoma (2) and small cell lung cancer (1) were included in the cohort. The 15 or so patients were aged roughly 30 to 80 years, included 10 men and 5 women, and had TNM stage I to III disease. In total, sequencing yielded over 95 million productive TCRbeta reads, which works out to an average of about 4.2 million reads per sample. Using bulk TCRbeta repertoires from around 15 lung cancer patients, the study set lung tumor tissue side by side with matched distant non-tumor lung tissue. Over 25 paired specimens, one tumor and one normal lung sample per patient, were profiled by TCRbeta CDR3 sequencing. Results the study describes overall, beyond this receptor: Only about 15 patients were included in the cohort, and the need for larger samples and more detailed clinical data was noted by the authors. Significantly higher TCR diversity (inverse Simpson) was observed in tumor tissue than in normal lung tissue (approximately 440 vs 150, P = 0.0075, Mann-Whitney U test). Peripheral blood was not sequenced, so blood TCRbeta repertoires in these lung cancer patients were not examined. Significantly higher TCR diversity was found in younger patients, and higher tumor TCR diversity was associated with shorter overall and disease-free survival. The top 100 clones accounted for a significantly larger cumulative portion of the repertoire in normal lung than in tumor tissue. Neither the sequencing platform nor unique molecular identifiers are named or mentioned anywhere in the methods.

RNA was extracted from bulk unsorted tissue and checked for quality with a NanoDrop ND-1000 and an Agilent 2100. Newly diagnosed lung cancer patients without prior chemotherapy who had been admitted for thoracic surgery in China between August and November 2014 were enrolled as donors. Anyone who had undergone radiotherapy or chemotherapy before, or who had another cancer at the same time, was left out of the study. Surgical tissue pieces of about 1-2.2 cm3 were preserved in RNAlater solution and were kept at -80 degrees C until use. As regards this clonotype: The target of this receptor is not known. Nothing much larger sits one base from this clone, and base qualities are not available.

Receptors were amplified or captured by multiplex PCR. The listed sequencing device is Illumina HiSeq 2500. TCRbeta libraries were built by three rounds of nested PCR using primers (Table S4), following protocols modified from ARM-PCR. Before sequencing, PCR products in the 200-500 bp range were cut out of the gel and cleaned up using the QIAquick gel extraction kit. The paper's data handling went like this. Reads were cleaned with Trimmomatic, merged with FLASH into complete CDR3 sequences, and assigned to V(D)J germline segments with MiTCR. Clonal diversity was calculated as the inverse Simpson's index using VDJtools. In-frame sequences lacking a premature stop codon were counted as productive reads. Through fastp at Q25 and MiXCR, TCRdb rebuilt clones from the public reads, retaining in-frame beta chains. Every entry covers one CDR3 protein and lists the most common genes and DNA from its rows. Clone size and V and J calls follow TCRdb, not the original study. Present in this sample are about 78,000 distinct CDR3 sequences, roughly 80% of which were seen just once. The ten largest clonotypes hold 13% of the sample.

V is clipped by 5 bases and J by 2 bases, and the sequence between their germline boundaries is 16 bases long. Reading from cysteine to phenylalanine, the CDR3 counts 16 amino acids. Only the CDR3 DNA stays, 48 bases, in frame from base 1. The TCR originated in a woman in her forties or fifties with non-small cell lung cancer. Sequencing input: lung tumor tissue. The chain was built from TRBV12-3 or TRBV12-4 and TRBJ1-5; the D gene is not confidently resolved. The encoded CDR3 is CASSILIGRGNQPQHF. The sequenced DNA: TGTGCCAGCAGTATCCTCATCGGGAGGGGCAATCAGCCCCAGCATTTT.